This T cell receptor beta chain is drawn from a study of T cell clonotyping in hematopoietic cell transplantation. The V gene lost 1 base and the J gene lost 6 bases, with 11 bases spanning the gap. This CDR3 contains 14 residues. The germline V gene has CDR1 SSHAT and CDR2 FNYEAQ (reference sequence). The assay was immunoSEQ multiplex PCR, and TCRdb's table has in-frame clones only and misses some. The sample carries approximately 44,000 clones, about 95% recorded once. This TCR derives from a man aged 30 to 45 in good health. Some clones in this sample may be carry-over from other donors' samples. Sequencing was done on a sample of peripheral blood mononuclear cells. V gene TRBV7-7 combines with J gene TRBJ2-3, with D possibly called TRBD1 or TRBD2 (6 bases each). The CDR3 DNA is TGTGCCAGCAGCTTAGGGGGGGCTGCCGATACGCAGTATTTT. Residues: CASSLGGAADTQYF.